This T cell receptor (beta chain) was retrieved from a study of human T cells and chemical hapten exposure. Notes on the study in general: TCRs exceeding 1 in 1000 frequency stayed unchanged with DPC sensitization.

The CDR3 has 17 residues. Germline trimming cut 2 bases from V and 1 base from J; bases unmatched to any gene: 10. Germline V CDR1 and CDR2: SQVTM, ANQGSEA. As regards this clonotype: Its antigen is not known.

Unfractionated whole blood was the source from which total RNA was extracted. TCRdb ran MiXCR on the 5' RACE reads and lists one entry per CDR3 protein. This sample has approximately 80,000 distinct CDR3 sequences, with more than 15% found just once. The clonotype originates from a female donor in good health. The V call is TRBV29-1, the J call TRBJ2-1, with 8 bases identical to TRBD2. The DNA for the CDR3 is TGCAGCGTTGAAAATCCAAGCGGGAGAAGATCCTACAATGAGCAGTTCTTC. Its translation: CSVENPSGRRSYNEQFF.